One sample yielded the 17 T cell receptor beta chains listed below, sequenced in a study of T cell clonality in common variable immunodeficiency. Produced via immunoSEQ multiplex PCR; TCRdb's table is partial and in-frame only. Recorded here are 50,000 or so clones, with no singletons, and the ten leading clones hold less than 6.5%. Sequencing was done on a sample of peripheral blood mononuclear cells. These receptors all stem from a person aged 18 to 75 in good health.

The sample holds many counts of this clone. The covered CDR3 bases are TGCAGCGTTGACGGACTCTATGGAAACACTGAA. Its protein is CSVDGLYGNTE. The whole CDR3 protein reads CSVDGLYGNTEAFF. This chain joins TRBV29-1 and TRBJ1-1; D is undetermined. The missing CDR3 end, 3 residues past where the read stops, is filled in from the germline J gene. The V gene's germline CDR1 is SQVTM and CDR2 ANQGSEA. CDR3 size: 14 residues. V dropped 3 bases and J dropped 2 bases, with 13 bases sitting between them.

This clone was seen repeatedly, ten times or more. The read stops 3 residues short of the end of the CDR3; the missing end is completed from the germline J gene. The chain carries TRBV20-1 and TRBJ1-6; D gene ambiguous. CDR3 length: 16 amino acids. Trimming left V 0 bases short and J 0 bases short, with 9 bases between. From germline, CDR1 is DFQATT and CDR2 SNEGSKA (reference sequence). CDR3 amino acids: CSARDVQSSYNSPLHF. CDR3 DNA (partial): TGCAGTGCTAGAGATGTACAGTCCTCCTATAATTCACCC.

This clone appeared many times. Read coverage stops 3 residues before the CDR3 terminus; the germline J gene supplies the remainder. This chain links TRBV30 with TRBJ2-2; 7 nucleotides line up with TRBD2. V was pared by 1 base and J by 6 bases, with 8 bases of the junction left unmatched. Germline lookup yields CDR1 GTSNPN and CDR2 SVGIG (reference sequence). This CDR3 spans 15 amino acids. The DNA read from the CDR3 is TGTGCCTGGAGTGGTCTAGCGGCAAGGGCCGGGGAG. Amino acids: CAWSGLAARAGE. The CDR3 in full is CAWSGLAARAGELFF.

This clone was detected ten times or more. The CDR3 is cut off 3 residues early in the read; its end comes from the germline J gene. The chain employs TRBV30 and TRBJ1-1; a possible D gene is TRBD1 (6 bases). Looked up from germline, CDR1 is GTSNPN and CDR2 is SVGIG (reference sequence). CDR3 length: 14 residues. The V gene lost 4 bases and the J gene lost 5 bases, with 17 bases spanning the gap. CDR3 DNA, as far as it was read: TGTGCCTGGACCTCGGAACCAGGGGCGACTGAA. Protein sequence: CAWTSEPGATE. The whole CDR3 protein reads CAWTSEPGATEAFF.

Turning to this clone: The read falls 3 residues short of the CDR3 end, and the missing part is taken from the germline J gene. The chain links TRBV2 to TRBJ1-1, with a possible D match to TRBD1 (5 bases). Germline V lookup: CDR1 SNHLY, CDR2 FYNNEI. Trimming removed 6 bases at V and 0 bases at J, with 11 bases between. The CDR3 consists of 14 residues. CDR3 region: CASRTGTVNTEAFF. The CDR3 DNA, read in part, is TGTGCCAGCAGGACCGGGACTGTGAACACTGAA.

This clone appeared many times. The read halts 3 residues ahead of the CDR3 end, with the missing end drawn from the germline J gene. The chain uses TRBV18 and TRBJ2-3; 9 positions agree with TRBD1. CDR1 and CDR2 (germline): KGHSH, LQKENI. After removal of 6 bases from V and 5 bases from J, the junction contained 15 bases not matched to a gene. This CDR3 comprises 17 residues. CDR3 sequence: CASSPGQGPSRRDTQYF. Partial CDR3 DNA: TGTGCCAGCTCTCCGGGACAGGGCCCTTCCCGCCGAGATACG. Complete variable domain (other parts from reference TRBV18 and TRBJ2-3): NAGVMQNPRHLVRRRGQEARLRCSPMKGHSHVYWYRQLPEEGLKFMVYLQKENIIDESGMPKERFSAEFPKEGPSILRIQQVVRGDSAAYFCASSPGQGPSRRDTQYFGPGTRLTVL.

This clone was seen many times. With the read ending 3 residues before the CDR3 end, the germline J gene is used to fill in that end. The genes are TRBV20-1 and TRBJ2-7, with D possibly matching TRBD1 (5 bases). CDR1 is DFQATT and CDR2 is SNEGSKA in the germline V gene (reference sequence). The CDR3 loop spans 14 amino acids. Trimming removed 7 bases from V and 3 bases from J, with 19 bases in between. The CDR3: CSDSRLDSNYEQYF. The part of the CDR3 DNA that was read is TGCAGTGATAGTAGACTCGACAGTAACTACGAG.

Points on this clone: The CDR3 extends 3 residues past the end of the read, so its final part is completed from the germline J gene. The chain links TRBV7-8 to TRBJ1-4; D possibly corresponds to TRBD1 (5 bases). This CDR3 is 15 amino acids long. V lost 6 bases and J 7 bases, leaving 18 bases between the germline ends. Germline V gives CDR1 SGHVS, CDR2 FQNEAQ. Partial CDR3 DNA: TGTGCCAGCAGGCCCGGGACGGCGGGGACTGAAAAA. It encodes CASRPGTAGTEK. The complete CDR3 sequence is CASRPGTAGTEKLFF.

This clone came up many times. The sequence runs out 3 residues before the end of the CDR3; the remainder is reconstructed from the germline J gene. V is TRBV7-9 and J is TRBJ1-1, with a weak D call TRBD1 (5 bases). The CDR3 consists of 14 residues. Germline V CDR1 and CDR2: SEHNR, FQNEAQ (reference sequence). The V end was cut by 1 base, the J end by 2 bases, with 8 bases between. CDR3 bases read: TGTGCCAGCAGCTTAGGCGGGGACAACACTGAA. This gives the protein CASSLGGDNTE. The complete CDR3 reads CASSLGGDNTEAFF.

This clone was detected ten times or more. The CDR3 reads CSARLGDTQYF. CDR3 DNA, as far as it was read: TGCAGCGCCAGGCTCGGAGATACG. The J gene is TRBJ2-3, the V gene TRBV29-1; no clear D. From the germline J gene comes the end of the CDR3, since the read stops 3 residues before it. V was shortened by 7 bases and J by 5 bases, with 10 bases between the two germline ends. This CDR3 contains 11 residues. Germline CDR1 and CDR2: SQVTM and ANQGSEA.

The table lists this clone with many counts. The read ends 3 residues early relative to the CDR3; the germline J gene fills the gap. This chain connects TRBV5-6 to TRBJ2-5, with TRBD1 matching 11 bases. The CDR3 is made up of 15 amino acids. Germline V gene data show CDR1 as SGHDT and CDR2 as YYEEEE. Trimming at V came to 4 bases and at J to 5 bases, leaving 7 bases not matched to a gene. The CDR3 reads CASSPLGQGVETQYF. The CDR3 DNA, read in part, is TGTGCCAGCAGCCCGTTGGGACAGGGGGTCGAGACC.

Comments on this clone: Read sequence stops 3 residues before the CDR3 end, and the germline J gene provides the missing end. This rearrangement joins TRBV18 to TRBJ1-2; D gene uncertain. This CDR3 spans 15 amino acids. The germline CDR1 and CDR2 sequences are KGHSH and LQKENI. CDR3 sequence reads: CASSPPGRVGYDYTF. Incomplete CDR3 DNA: TGTGCCAGCTCACCCCCCGGTCGGGTTGGCTACGAC.

In this sample, this clone turned up many times. The CDR3 is cut off 3 residues early in the read; its end comes from the germline J gene. The chain uses TRBV2 and TRBJ2-5; TRBD2 agrees at 7 bases. The germline CDR1 and CDR2 sequences are SNHLY and FYNNEI. V shed 4 bases and J 2 bases; nucleotides not matched to a gene: 4. CDR3 length: 14 amino acids. CDR3 bases read: TGTGCCAGCAGTGTTCTAGCGGATCAAGAGACC. It specifies CASSVLADQET. The whole CDR3 sequence reads CASSVLADQETQYF.

This clone has a count of ten or more. From the germline J gene comes the end of the CDR3, since the read stops 3 residues before it. The rearrangement uses TRBV6-1 and TRBJ1-6; tentatively, D is TRBD1 (5 bases). This CDR3 spans 14 amino acids. V was cut by 4 bases and J by 9 bases, with 13 bases left in between. Germline values: CDR1 MNHNS, CDR2 SASEGT. CDR3 bases read: TGTGCCAGCAGTGTCTCCGCAGGGTCTTCACCC. Its protein product is CASSVSAGSSP. The whole CDR3 region reads CASSVSAGSSPLHF.

This clone was recorded a few times. The sequenced fragment ends 3 residues before the CDR3 boundary, so the rest is inferred from the germline J gene. The gene calls are TRBV6-2 or TRBV6-3 and TRBJ2-5; 7 nucleotides match TRBD2. The CDR3 has 14 amino acids. Trimming removed 4 bases from V and 5 bases from J; junction bases left unmatched: 7. The germline V gene has CDR1 MNHEY and CDR2 SVGEGT. This CDR3 reads CASSSTSSLETQYF. The DNA read from the CDR3 is TGTGCCAGCAGTTCGACTAGCTCTCTGGAGACC.

This clone was seen at least ten times. The read finishes 3 residues shy of the CDR3 end, and the germline J gene is used to complete it. V is TRBV4-1 and J is TRBJ2-3; the D gene is possibly TRBD1 (6 bases). Trimming pared 0 bases from V and 0 bases from J, leaving 10 bases between. Germline loops: CDR1 MGHRA, CDR2 YSYEKL. There are 16 residues in the CDR3. The part of the CDR3 DNA that was read is TGCGCCAGCAGCCAAGAACGGACAGAGAGCACAGATACG. Protein product: CASSQERTESTDT. The complete CDR3 sequence is CASSQERTESTDTQYF.

This clone was recorded many times. CDR3 region: CASSPQGSSGGPTGELFF. CDR3 DNA, as far as it was read: TGCGCCAGCAGCCCCCAGGGCTCTAGCGGGGGACCCACCGGGGAG. V and J are TRBV5-1 and TRBJ2-2; 10 bases are a match to TRBD2. Read coverage stops 3 residues before the CDR3 terminus; the germline J gene supplies the remainder. V was pared by 4 bases and J by 4 bases, with 13 bases of the junction left unmatched. Looked up from germline, CDR1 is SGHRS and CDR2 is YFSETQ. The CDR3 totals 18 residues.